The subject of this entry is one TCR beta chain. The data were taken from a study of blood T cell repertoires in COVID-19. Study information: Sites across the United States, Italy and Spain contributed samples from acute and convalescent COVID-19. Sources were T cells, B-cell-depleted T cells, or PBMCs; the material itself was cDNA or gDNA.

Germline V gene lookup returns CDR1 MDHEN and CDR2 SYDVKM. CDR3 size: 16 residues. V shed 3 bases and J shed 6 bases, with 15 bases lying between them. How the authors handled the data: Researchers report that nucleated cell counts were estimated from reference gene primer amplification. TCRdb keeps only in-frame clones here, not all; method: immunoSEQ multiplex PCR. The DNA gave D and trimming, while V, J and clone size come from that table. The table lists around 230,000 clones, roughly 85% of them singletons. Enrollment of patients from Seattle took place during active infection, with longitudinal follow-up.

The source is a man in his fifties or sixties with COVID-19, enrolled during active disease. The chain uses TRBV28 and TRBJ1-6, with D possibly being TRBD1 (6 bases). Material: peripheral blood. As DNA, the CDR3 is TGTGCCAGCAGTTTGTTGCCGGGACAAGGTAATTCACCCCTCCACTTT. Translation gives CASSLLPGQGNSPLHF.